This T cell receptor beta chain was obtained from a study of neurological immune-mediated disorders. Study at large: Among 34 multiple sclerosis patients, roughly 31 were relapsing-remitting and 3 were secondary progressive.

The sample holds many counts of this clonotype. Its specificity is unknown. cDNA synthesis was performed by 5'RACE with 10-nucleotide random UMIs. Each sequencing run yielded over 160 million TCR-beta sequences from 15-18 subjects. Each CDR3 protein is one row after TCRdb ran MiXCR on the 5' RACE reads. The sample records tens of thousands of distinct CDR3 sequences, 3.5% to 5% being singletons. CDR3 size: 15 residues. V was clipped by 4 bases and J by 8 bases; unmatched bases: 8. From germline, CDR1 is SGHRS and CDR2 YFSETQ. Findings and limits, study-wide: Repertoires from 18 of 34 multiple sclerosis patients grouped phylogenetically into a related-CDR3 cluster, suggesting a possible signature.

The sequenced material came from PBMCs. The chain uses TRBV5-1 and TRBJ1-4, with 10 bases identical to TRBD1. The sequence was obtained from a man aged 50 to 60 with multiple sclerosis. CDR3 region: CASSPGDRGREKLFF. The CDR3 coding sequence is TGCGCCAGCAGCCCCGGGGACAGGGGTCGGGAAAAACTGTTTTTT.